These T cell receptor beta chains were read from a single sample in a study of T cell repertoires and HLA-DP antigens. Generated by immunoSEQ multiplex PCR, the TCRdb table keeps only in-frame clones and is missing some. The sample shows 85,000 to 90,000 clones, about nine tenths of them seen only once. These TCRs' antigens remain unknown. The sequenced sample was CD4+ T cells from PBMCs. The source is a middle-aged man in good health and CMV-seronegative. Both conserved end residues are part of each CDR3. A D gene is named only where the DNA matches it firmly. Expanded clones are given a class, and other clones once, few, many or no size at all.

v_gene: TRBV6-6
j_gene: TRBJ2-6
d_gene: .
abundance: .
CDR3aa: CASIHGGRSGANVLTF
CDR3nt: TGTGCCAGCATCCATGGGGGGCGGTCTGGGGCCAACGTCCTGACTTTC

v_gene: TRBV9
j_gene: TRBJ2-1
d_gene: .
abundance: .
CDR3aa: CASRRDGGIYNEQFF
CDR3nt: TGTGCCAGCAGACGCGATGGGGGGATTTACAATGAGCAGTTCTTC

v_gene: TRBV4-3
j_gene: TRBJ1-1
d_gene: .
abundance: once
CDR3aa: CASSRVRRDTEAFF
CDR3nt: TGCGCCAGCAGCCGCGTCAGAAGGGACACTGAAGCTTTCTTT

v_gene: TRBV4-1
j_gene: TRBJ2-5
d_gene: TRBD2
abundance: .
CDR3aa: CASSLLAGVAETQYF
CDR3nt: TGCGCCAGCAGCCTCTTAGCGGGAGTGGCAGAGACCCAGTACTTC

v_gene: TRBV28
j_gene: TRBJ1-2
d_gene: TRBD1
abundance: .
CDR3aa: CASSPIGTGEYGYTF
CDR3nt: TGTGCCAGCAGCCCTATAGGGACAGGGGAGTATGGCTACACCTTC

v_gene: TRBV6-1
j_gene: TRBJ2-5
d_gene: TRBD1
abundance: .
CDR3aa: CASSVMQGDQETQYF
CDR3nt: TGTGCCAGCAGTGTAATGCAGGGGGATCAAGAGACCCAGTACTTC

v_gene: TRBV11-3
j_gene: TRBJ2-1
d_gene: .
abundance: .
CDR3aa: CASSSHSQGHGKSYNEQFF
CDR3nt: TGTGCCAGCAGCTCCCATAGCCAAGGACATGGGAAGTCCTACAATGAGCAGTTCTTC

v_gene: TRBV6-5
j_gene: TRBJ1-6
d_gene: .
abundance: once
CDR3aa: CASSVGSSPLHF
CDR3nt: TGTGCCAGCAGTGTGGGCAGCTCACCCCTCCACTTT

v_gene: TRBV27
j_gene: TRBJ1-1
d_gene: .
abundance: .
CDR3aa: CASSFLGPPMNTEAFF
CDR3nt: TGTGCCAGCAGTTTTTTAGGGCCTCCAATGAACACTGAAGCTTTCTTT

v_gene: TRBV5-1
j_gene: TRBJ2-5
d_gene: TRBD1
abundance: .
CDR3aa: CASSRLQGMGETQYF
CDR3nt: TGCGCCAGCAGCAGGCTACAGGGGATGGGAGAGACCCAGTACTTC

v_gene: TRBV18
j_gene: TRBJ1-1
d_gene: .
abundance: once
CDR3aa: CASSPLSSTEAFF
CDR3nt: TGTGCCAGCTCACCTCTCAGTTCCACTGAAGCTTTCTTT

v_gene: TRBV6-1
j_gene: TRBJ2-3
d_gene: TRBD1
abundance: .
CDR3aa: CASSRDRGPDTQYF
CDR3nt: TGTGCCAGCAGTCGGGACAGGGGCCCAGATACGCAGTATTTT

v_gene: TRBV11-2
j_gene: TRBJ2-1
d_gene: TRBD2
abundance: .
CDR3aa: CASSLGPLAGEQFF
CDR3nt: TGTGCCAGCAGCTTAGGACCCCTAGCGGGGGAGCAGTTCTTC

v_gene: TRBV9
j_gene: TRBJ2-7
d_gene: TRBD1
abundance: .
CDR3aa: CASSVGDRDHEQYF
CDR3nt: TGTGCCAGCAGCGTAGGGGACAGGGATCACGAGCAGTACTTC

v_gene: TRBV7-8
j_gene: TRBJ1-1
d_gene: .
abundance: .
CDR3aa: CASSGTGRTEAFF
CDR3nt: TGTGCCAGCAGCGGTACAGGGAGGACTGAAGCTTTCTTT

v_gene: TRBV30
j_gene: TRBJ2-7
d_gene: TRBD2
abundance: .
CDR3aa: CAWSPWGEGSHEQYF
CDR3nt: TGTGCCTGGAGTCCTTGGGGGGAGGGCTCCCACGAGCAGTACTTC

v_gene: TRBV6-5
j_gene: TRBJ2-5
d_gene: .
abundance: .
CDR3aa: CASSGTPNQETQYF
CDR3nt: TGTGCCAGCTCCGGGACGCCGAACCAAGAGACCCAGTACTTC

v_gene: TRBV30
j_gene: TRBJ2-7
d_gene: .
abundance: .
CDR3aa: CAWSTGRSSYEQYF
CDR3nt: TGTGCCTGGAGTACAGGCCGTAGCTCCTACGAGCAGTACTTC

v_gene: TRBV11-3
j_gene: TRBJ1-5
d_gene: .
abundance: .
CDR3aa: CASSLVISRMSLIQPQHF
CDR3nt: TGTGCCAGCAGCTTAGTAATTTCACGGATGTCATTGATTCAGCCCCAGCATTTT

v_gene: TRBV18
j_gene: TRBJ2-7
d_gene: .
abundance: .
CDR3aa: CASSPGTVDEQYF
CDR3nt: TGTGCCAGCTCACCAGGGACTGTGGATGAGCAGTACTTC

v_gene: TRBV19
j_gene: TRBJ2-5
d_gene: .
abundance: .
CDR3aa: CASSPGLVGETQYF
CDR3nt: TGTGCCAGTAGCCCGGGACTGGTCGGAGAGACCCAGTACTTC

v_gene: TRBV25-1
j_gene: TRBJ1-6
d_gene: .
abundance: once
CDR3aa: CASGVTGSSYNSPLHF
CDR3nt: TGTGCCAGCGGGGTAACAGGGAGCTCCTATAATTCACCCCTCCACTTT

v_gene: TRBV7-2
j_gene: TRBJ2-1
d_gene: TRBD2
abundance: .
CDR3aa: CASSLRLAGGGEQFF
CDR3nt: TGTGCCAGCAGCTTACGTCTAGCGGGAGGTGGTGAGCAGTTCTTC

v_gene: TRBV7-2
j_gene: TRBJ1-3
d_gene: .
abundance: .
CDR3aa: CASSFNPGFSGNTIYF
CDR3nt: TGTGCCAGCAGCTTCAATCCGGGATTCTCTGGAAACACCATATATTTT

v_gene: TRBV7-2
j_gene: TRBJ1-5
d_gene: .
abundance: .
CDR3aa: CASSSNNQPQHF
CDR3nt: TGTGCCAGCAGCTCGAACAACCAGCCCCAGCATTTT

v_gene: TRBV9
j_gene: TRBJ1-2
d_gene: TRBD1
abundance: .
CDR3aa: CASSVAGTVPSAF
CDR3nt: TGTGCCAGCAGCGTAGCTGGGACAGTTCCTTCGGCCTTC

v_gene: TRBV5-4
j_gene: TRBJ2-7
d_gene: .
abundance: .
CDR3aa: CASSFRDTYEQYF
CDR3nt: TGTGCCAGCAGCTTCCGGGACACCTACGAGCAGTACTTC

v_gene: TRBV5-4
j_gene: TRBJ2-5
d_gene: TRBD1
abundance: once
CDR3aa: CASSGPGQGVGETQYF
CDR3nt: TGTGCCAGCAGCGGACCGGGACAGGGGGTCGGTGAGACCCAGTACTTC

v_gene: TRBV19
j_gene: TRBJ2-2
d_gene: TRBD1
abundance: few
CDR3aa: CASSGSRGRGGELFF
CDR3nt: TGTGCCAGTAGTGGATCCAGGGGGCGGGGCGGGGAGCTGTTTTTT

v_gene: TRBV2
j_gene: TRBJ2-1
d_gene: .
abundance: .
CDR3aa: CASSRGPPRNEQFF
CDR3nt: TGTGCCAGCAGTCGGGGACCGCCTAGGAATGAGCAGTTCTTC

v_gene: TRBV7-9
j_gene: TRBJ2-1
d_gene: .
abundance: once
CDR3aa: CASRRESPDEQFF
CDR3nt: TGTGCCAGCCGAAGGGAGAGTCCCGATGAGCAGTTCTTC

v_gene: TRBV9
j_gene: TRBJ2-7
d_gene: TRBD1
abundance: .
CDR3aa: CASSAGQGPYEQYF
CDR3nt: TGTGCCAGCAGCGCGGGACAGGGGCCCTACGAGCAGTACTTC

v_gene: TRBV4-3
j_gene: TRBJ1-2
d_gene: .
abundance: .
CDR3aa: CASSQEPQAYGYTF
CDR3nt: TGCGCCAGCAGCCAAGAGCCCCAGGCTTATGGCTACACCTTC

v_gene: TRBV7-2
j_gene: TRBJ2-7
d_gene: TRBD1
abundance: .
CDR3aa: CASSLAPQGAYEQYF
CDR3nt: TGTGCCAGCAGCTTAGCGCCCCAGGGGGCTTACGAGCAGTACTTC

v_gene: TRBV5-5
j_gene: TRBJ1-4
d_gene: TRBD1
abundance: .
CDR3aa: CASSLQGTNEKLFF
CDR3nt: TGTGCCAGCAGCTTACAGGGGACTAATGAAAAACTGTTTTTT

v_gene: TRBV19
j_gene: TRBJ2-1
d_gene: .
abundance: .
CDR3aa: CASSSEAASSYNEQFF
CDR3nt: TGTGCCAGTAGTTCGGAAGCGGCAAGCTCCTACAATGAGCAGTTCTTC

v_gene: TRBV6-1
j_gene: TRBJ2-7
d_gene: .
abundance: .
CDR3aa: CASSESGTEYEQYF
CDR3nt: TGTGCCAGCAGTGAATCGGGCACCGAATACGAGCAGTACTTC

v_gene: TRBV14
j_gene: TRBJ2-5
d_gene: TRBD2
abundance: .
CDR3aa: CASSHHGLAKETQYF
CDR3nt: TGTGCCAGCAGCCATCACGGACTAGCTAAAGAGACCCAGTACTTC

v_gene: TRBV7-2
j_gene: TRBJ2-1
d_gene: TRBD2
abundance: .
CDR3aa: CASSVGLAKNNEQFF
CDR3nt: TGTGCCAGCAGCGTCGGACTAGCGAAAAACAATGAGCAGTTCTTC

v_gene: TRBV28
j_gene: TRBJ1-1
d_gene: TRBD1
abundance: .
CDR3aa: CASSLRQGVTEAFF
CDR3nt: TGTGCCAGCAGTTTGCGACAGGGGGTCACTGAAGCTTTCTTT

v_gene: TRBV20-1
j_gene: TRBJ2-5
d_gene: .
abundance: few
CDR3aa: CSARPQQTQYF
CDR3nt: TGCAGTGCTAGACCCCAGCAGACCCAGTACTTC

v_gene: TRBV15
j_gene: TRBJ2-7
d_gene: TRBD1
abundance: once
CDR3aa: CATSRTGGGEQYF
CDR3nt: TGTGCCACCAGCAGGACAGGGGGAGGCGAGCAGTACTTC

v_gene: TRBV7-3
j_gene: TRBJ2-2
d_gene: .
abundance: .
CDR3aa: CASSRTRDTGELFF
CDR3nt: TGTGCCAGCAGTCGGACAAGAGACACCGGGGAGCTGTTTTTT

v_gene: TRBV7-9
j_gene: TRBJ2-7
d_gene: TRBD1
abundance: few
CDR3aa: CASSFTGRGPNEQYF
CDR3nt: TGTGCCAGCAGCTTTACGGGCAGGGGGCCTAACGAGCAGTACTTC

v_gene: TRBV9
j_gene: TRBJ1-1
d_gene: TRBD1
abundance: .
CDR3aa: CASSVGTGGTEAFF
CDR3nt: TGTGCCAGCAGCGTCGGGACAGGGGGCACTGAAGCTTTCTTT

v_gene: TRBV9
j_gene: TRBJ2-5
d_gene: TRBD2
abundance: .
CDR3aa: CASSGTSGRAVETQYF
CDR3nt: TGTGCCAGCAGCGGGACTAGCGGGAGGGCCGTAGAGACCCAGTACTTC

v_gene: TRBV4-1
j_gene: TRBJ2-3
d_gene: .
abundance: .
CDR3aa: CASSQVGAGDTQYF
CDR3nt: TGCGCCAGCAGCCAAGTTGGCGCTGGGGATACGCAGTATTTT

v_gene: TRBV5-5
j_gene: TRBJ2-7
d_gene: .
abundance: .
CDR3aa: CASSLGLGEEHF
CDR3nt: TGTGCCAGCAGCTTGGGCCTAGGGGAGGAGCACTTC

v_gene: TRBV28
j_gene: TRBJ2-1
d_gene: .
abundance: .
CDR3aa: CASSSSMRLLNNEQFF
CDR3nt: TGTGCCAGCAGTTCCTCGATGAGACTACTCAACAATGAGCAGTTCTTC

v_gene: TRBV7-2
j_gene: TRBJ2-1
d_gene: TRBD2
abundance: .
CDR3aa: CASSGGAGGLYNEQFF
CDR3nt: TGTGCCAGCAGCGGGGGAGCGGGAGGGCTCTACAATGAGCAGTTCTTC

v_gene: TRBV2
j_gene: TRBJ2-7
d_gene: .
abundance: .
CDR3aa: CASSPQGSEQYF
CDR3nt: TGTGCCAGCAGTCCCCAGGGGAGCGAGCAGTACTTC

v_gene: TRBV30
j_gene: TRBJ2-5
d_gene: TRBD2
abundance: once
CDR3aa: CAWSGLAGGQTQYF
CDR3nt: TGTGCCTGGAGCGGACTAGCGGGGGGGCAGACCCAGTACTTC

v_gene: TRBV7-2
j_gene: TRBJ2-7
d_gene: .
abundance: .
CDR3aa: CASSSDRSYEQYF
CDR3nt: TGTGCCAGCAGTTCGGACAGAAGCTACGAGCAGTACTTC

v_gene: TRBV2
j_gene: TRBJ2-1
d_gene: TRBD1
abundance: .
CDR3aa: CASGGWDRANEQFF
CDR3nt: TGTGCCAGCGGGGGGTGGGACAGGGCCAATGAGCAGTTCTTC

v_gene: TRBV6-5
j_gene: TRBJ1-2
d_gene: TRBD1
abundance: once
CDR3aa: CASSYQGTGARGYTF
CDR3nt: TGTGCCAGCAGTTACCAGGGAACAGGGGCGCGGGGCTACACCTTC